The present T cell receptor beta chain was sequenced within a study of CD8 T cells in Susac syndrome. This CDR3 comprises 16 residues. Trimming stripped 10 bases from V and 2 bases from J, with 22 bases between. CDR1 and CDR2 (germline): SEHNR, FQNEAQ (reference sequence). After extraction with the RNeasy kit, roughly 0.5 to 1 ug of the RNA was reverse transcribed using random hexamers. MiXCR, run by TCRdb on the immunoSEQ multiplex PCR reads, gives a single entry per CDR3 protein. The repertoire consists of 250,000 to 350,000 distinct CDR3 sequences, with approximately 81% occurring once and the leading ten covering approximately 0.12%.

The rearrangement links TRBV7-9 to TRBJ2-3; D perhaps matches TRBD1 (5 bases). This sequence was found in a human donor with multiple sclerosis. The source material was CD8+ T cells from PBMCs. The CDR3 loop reads CATQSTETEVTDTQYF. Written as DNA, the CDR3 is TGTGCCACCCAATCAACCGAGACAGAGGTCACAGATACGCAGTATTTT.